The clone carrying this TCR beta chain was counted between two and nine times. As yet, its antigen is unknown. The study, taken as a whole, reports: Greatest tumor Treg TCR overlap was with tumor naive CD4+ cells.

Full-length variable regions came from constant-region reverse primers plus semi-nested Nested Universal Primer A PCR. One entry per CDR3 protein results from TCRdb running MiXCR on the 5' RACE reads. The table has some 62,000 distinct CDR3 sequences, about 31% seen once. The V segment lost 1 base and the J segment 4 bases; nucleotides outside the gene matches: 5. CDR3 length equals 15 residues. Germline lookup yields CDR1 LGHNA and CDR2 YSLEER. The J gene is TRBJ2-3, the V gene TRBV4-3; TRBD2 matches 7 bases. The clonotype was recovered from a female donor with breast cancer. Input material: tumor-infiltrating naive CD4+ T cells sorted from the breast tumor. Subset denoted: naive CD4+ T cells, CD4+CD45RA+CD25-. For the CDR3, the DNA is TGCGCCAGCAGCCAAGTGAGCGGGAAGGCAGATACGCAGTATTTT. It yields the protein CASSQVSGKADTQYF.